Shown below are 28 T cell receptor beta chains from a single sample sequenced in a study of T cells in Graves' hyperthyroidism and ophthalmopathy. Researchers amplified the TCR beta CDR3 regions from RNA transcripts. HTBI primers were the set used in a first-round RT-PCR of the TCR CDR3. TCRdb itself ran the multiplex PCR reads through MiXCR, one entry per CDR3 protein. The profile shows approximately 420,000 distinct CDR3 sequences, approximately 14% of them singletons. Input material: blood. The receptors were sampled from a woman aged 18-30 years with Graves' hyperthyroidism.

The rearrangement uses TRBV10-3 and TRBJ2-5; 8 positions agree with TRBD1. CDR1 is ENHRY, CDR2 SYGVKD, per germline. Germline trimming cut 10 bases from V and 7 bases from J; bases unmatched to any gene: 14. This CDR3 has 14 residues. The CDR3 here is CATRKQGDGGTQYF. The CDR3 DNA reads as TGTGCCACCCGAAAACAGGGGGACGGGGGGACCCAGTACTTC.

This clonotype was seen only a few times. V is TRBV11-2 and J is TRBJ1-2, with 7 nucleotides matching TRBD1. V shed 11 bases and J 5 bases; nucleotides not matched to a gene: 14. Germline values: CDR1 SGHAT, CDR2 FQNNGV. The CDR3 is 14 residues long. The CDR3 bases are TGTGCCTCGAGACTGCCGGGACAGCATTATGGCTACACCTTC. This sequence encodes CASRLPGQHYGYTF.

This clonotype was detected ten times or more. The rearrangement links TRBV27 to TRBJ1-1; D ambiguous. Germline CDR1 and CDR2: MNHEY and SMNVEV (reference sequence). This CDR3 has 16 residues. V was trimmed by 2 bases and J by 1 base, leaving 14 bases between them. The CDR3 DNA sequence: TGTGCCAGCAGTTTAGATGCCCCGTTACGGAACACTGAAGCTTTCTTT. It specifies CASSLDAPLRNTEAFF.

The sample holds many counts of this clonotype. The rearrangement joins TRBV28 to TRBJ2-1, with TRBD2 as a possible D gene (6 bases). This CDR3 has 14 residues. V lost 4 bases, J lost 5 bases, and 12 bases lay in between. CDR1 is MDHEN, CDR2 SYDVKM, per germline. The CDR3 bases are TGTGCCAGCAGTTGGGCCCGGGAGCACAATGAGCAGTTCTTC. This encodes CASSWAREHNEQFF.

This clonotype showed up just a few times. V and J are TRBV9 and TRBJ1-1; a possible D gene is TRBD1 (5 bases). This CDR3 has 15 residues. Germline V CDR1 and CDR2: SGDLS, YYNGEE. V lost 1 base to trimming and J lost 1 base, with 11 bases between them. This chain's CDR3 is CASSVLGEGNTEAFF. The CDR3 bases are TGTGCCAGCAGCGTATTGGGGGAGGGGAACACTGAAGCTTTCTTT.

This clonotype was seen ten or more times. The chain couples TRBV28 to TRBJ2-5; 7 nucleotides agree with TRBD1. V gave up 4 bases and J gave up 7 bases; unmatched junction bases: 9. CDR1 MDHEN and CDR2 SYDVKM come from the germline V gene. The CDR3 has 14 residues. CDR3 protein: CASSSYRGRLTQYF. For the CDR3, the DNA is TGTGCCAGCAGTTCGTACAGGGGTCGGTTGACCCAGTACTTC. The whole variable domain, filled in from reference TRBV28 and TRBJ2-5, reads DVKVTQSSRYLVKRTGEKVFLECVQDMDHENMFWYRQDPGLGLRLIYFSYDVKMKEKGDIPEGYSVSREKKERFSLILESASTNQTSMYLCASSSYRGRLTQYFGPGTRLLVL.

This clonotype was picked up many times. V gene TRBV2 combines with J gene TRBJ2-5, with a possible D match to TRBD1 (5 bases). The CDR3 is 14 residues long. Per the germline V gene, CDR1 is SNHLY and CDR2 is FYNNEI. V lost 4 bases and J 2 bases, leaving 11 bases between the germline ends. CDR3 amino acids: CASSGGRSQETQYF. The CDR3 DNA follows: TGTGCCAGCAGTGGGGGCCGGAGTCAAGAGACCCAGTACTTC.

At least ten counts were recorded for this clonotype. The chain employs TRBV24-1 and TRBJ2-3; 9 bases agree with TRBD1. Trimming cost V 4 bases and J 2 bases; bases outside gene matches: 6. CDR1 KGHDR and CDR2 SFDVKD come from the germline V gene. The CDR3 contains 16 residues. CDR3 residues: CATSDRTGVDTDTQYF. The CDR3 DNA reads TGTGCCACCAGTGACCGGACAGGGGTGGACACAGATACGCAGTATTTT.

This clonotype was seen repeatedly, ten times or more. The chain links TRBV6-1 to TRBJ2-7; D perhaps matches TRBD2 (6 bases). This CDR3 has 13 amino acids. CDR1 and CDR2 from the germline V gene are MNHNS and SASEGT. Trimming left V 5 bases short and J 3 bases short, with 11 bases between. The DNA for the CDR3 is TGTGCCAGCAGTTCTAGGGAGGTCTACGAGCAGTACTTC. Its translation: CASSSREVYEQYF.

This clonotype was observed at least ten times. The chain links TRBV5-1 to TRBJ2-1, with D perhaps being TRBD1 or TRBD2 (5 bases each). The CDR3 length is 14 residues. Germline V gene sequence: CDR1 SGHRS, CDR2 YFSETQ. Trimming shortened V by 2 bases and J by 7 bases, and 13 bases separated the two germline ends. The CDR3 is CASSLGDLGNEQFF. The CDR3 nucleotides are TGCGCCAGCAGCTTAGGGGACCTCGGGAATGAGCAGTTCTTC. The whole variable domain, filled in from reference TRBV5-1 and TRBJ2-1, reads KAGVTQTPRYLIKTRGQQVTLSCSPISGHRSVSWYQQTPGQGLQFLFEYFSETQRNKGNFPGRFSGRQFSNSRSEMNVSTLELGDSALYLCASSLGDLGNEQFFGPGTRLTVL.

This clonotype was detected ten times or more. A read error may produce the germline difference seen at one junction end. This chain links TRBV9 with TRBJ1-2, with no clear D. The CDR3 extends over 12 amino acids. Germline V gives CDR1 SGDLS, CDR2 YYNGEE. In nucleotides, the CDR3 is TGTGCCAGCAGTGTAGCTAACTATGGCTACACCTTC. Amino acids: CASSVANYGYTF.

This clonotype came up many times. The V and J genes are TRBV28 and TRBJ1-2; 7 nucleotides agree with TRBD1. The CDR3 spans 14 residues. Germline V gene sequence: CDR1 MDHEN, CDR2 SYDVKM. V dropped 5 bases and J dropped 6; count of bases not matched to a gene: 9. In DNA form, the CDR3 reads TGTGCCAGCAGTGGTTACAGGGGTCTGGATGGCTACACCTTC. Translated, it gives CASSGYRGLDGYTF.

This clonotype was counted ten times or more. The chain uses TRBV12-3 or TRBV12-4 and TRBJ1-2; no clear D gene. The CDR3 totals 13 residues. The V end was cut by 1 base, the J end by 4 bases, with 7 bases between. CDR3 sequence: CASSLGLGYGYTF. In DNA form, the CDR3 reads TGTGCCAGCAGTTTAGGGTTGGGCTATGGCTACACCTTC.

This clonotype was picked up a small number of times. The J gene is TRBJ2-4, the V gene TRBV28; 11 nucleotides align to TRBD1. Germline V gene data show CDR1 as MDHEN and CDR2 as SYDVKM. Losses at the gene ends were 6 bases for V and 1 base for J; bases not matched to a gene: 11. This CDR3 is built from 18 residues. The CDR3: CASSIGQGALYAKNIQYF. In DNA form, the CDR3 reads TGTGCCAGCAGCATCGGACAGGGGGCGCTTTATGCCAAAAACATTCAGTACTTC.

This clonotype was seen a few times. In DNA, the CDR3 is TGTGCCAGCAGTACCGCTTCGGGGGCTAGCAATCAGCCCCAGCATTTT. Protein sequence: CASSTASGASNQPQHF. This chain connects TRBV28 to TRBJ1-5, with D perhaps TRBD1 (6 bases). There are 16 residues in the CDR3. V was cut by 5 bases and J by 0 bases, with 14 bases left in between. In germline, CDR1 is MDHEN, CDR2 SYDVKM.

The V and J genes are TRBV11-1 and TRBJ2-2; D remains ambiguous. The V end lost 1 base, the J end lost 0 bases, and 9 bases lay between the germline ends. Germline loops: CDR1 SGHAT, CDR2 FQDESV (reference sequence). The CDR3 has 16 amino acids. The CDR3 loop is CASSLGQLANTGELFF. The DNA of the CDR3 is TGTGCCAGCAGCTTAGGGCAGCTCGCGAACACCGGGGAGCTGTTTTTT.

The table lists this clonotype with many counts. DNA for the CDR3: TGTGCCAGCAGCACCCTGGACGGTTTGAACACTGAAGCTTTCTTT. This translates into CASSTLDGLNTEAFF. The chain couples TRBV7-9 to TRBJ1-1; D gene ambiguous. CDR3 size: 15 residues. Trimming took 5 bases from V and 0 from J, leaving 13 bases between them. Germline values: CDR1 SEHNR, CDR2 FQNEAQ (reference sequence).

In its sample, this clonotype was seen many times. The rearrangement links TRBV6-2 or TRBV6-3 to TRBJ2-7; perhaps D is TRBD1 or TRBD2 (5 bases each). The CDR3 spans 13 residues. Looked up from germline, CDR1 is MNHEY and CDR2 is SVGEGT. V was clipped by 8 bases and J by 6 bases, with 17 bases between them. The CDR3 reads CASSSRDVPEQYF. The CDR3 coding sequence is TGTGCCAGCTCTTCCCGGGACGTCCCCGAGCAGTACTTC.

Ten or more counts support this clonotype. CDR3: CASSLGPRAAGHFSYEQYF. The CDR3 coding sequence is TGCGCCAGCAGCTTGGGCCCAAGAGCGGCAGGCCACTTTTCCTACGAGCAGTACTTC. The chain has TRBV5-1 and TRBJ2-7, with D perhaps matching TRBD2 (5 bases). V was trimmed by 0 bases and J by 1 base, leaving 23 bases between them. This CDR3 has 19 amino acids. CDR1 is SGHRS and CDR2 is YFSETQ in the germline V gene.

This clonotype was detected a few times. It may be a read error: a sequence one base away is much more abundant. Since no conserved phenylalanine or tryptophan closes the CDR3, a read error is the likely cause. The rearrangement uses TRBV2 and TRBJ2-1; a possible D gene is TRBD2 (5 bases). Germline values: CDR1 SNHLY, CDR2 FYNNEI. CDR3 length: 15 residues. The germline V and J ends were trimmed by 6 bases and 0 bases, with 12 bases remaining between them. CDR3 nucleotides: TGTGCCAGCAGCAACACTAGAAGCTCCTACAATGAGCAGTTCCTC. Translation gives CASSNTRSSYNEQFL.

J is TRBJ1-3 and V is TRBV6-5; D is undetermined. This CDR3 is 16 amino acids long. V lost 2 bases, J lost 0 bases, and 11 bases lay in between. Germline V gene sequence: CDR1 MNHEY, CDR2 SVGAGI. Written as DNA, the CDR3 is TGTGCCAGCAGTTACGCGGGCGCCTCCTCTGGAAACACCATATATTTT. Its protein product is CASSYAGASSGNTIYF.

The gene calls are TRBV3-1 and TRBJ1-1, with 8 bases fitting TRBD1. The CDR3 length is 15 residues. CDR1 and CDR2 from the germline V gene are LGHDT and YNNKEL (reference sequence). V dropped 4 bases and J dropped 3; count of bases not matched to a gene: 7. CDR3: CASSLGQGEDTEAFF. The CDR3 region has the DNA TGTGCCAGCAGCCTTGGACAGGGCGAAGACACTGAAGCTTTCTTT.

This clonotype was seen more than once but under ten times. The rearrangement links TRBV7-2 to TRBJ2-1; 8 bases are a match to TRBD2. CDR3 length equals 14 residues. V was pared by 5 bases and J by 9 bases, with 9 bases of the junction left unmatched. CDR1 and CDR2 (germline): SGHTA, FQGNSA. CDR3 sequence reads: CASSPGPSGGEQFF. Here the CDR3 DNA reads TGTGCCAGCAGCCCAGGCCCCAGCGGGGGTGAGCAGTTCTTC.

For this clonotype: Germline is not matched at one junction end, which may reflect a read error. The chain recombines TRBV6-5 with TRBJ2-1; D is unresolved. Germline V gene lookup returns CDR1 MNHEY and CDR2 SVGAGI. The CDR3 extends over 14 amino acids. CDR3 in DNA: TGTGCCAGCAGTCACTCGCAGGACTACAATGAGCAGTTCTTC. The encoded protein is CASSHSQDYNEQFF.

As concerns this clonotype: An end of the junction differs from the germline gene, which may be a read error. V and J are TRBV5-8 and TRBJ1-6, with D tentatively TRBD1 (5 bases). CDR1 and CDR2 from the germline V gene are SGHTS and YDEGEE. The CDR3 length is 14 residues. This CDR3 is CASGTKSVASPPHF. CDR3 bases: TGTGCCAGCGGGACTAAATCGGTAGCCTCACCCCCCCACTTT.

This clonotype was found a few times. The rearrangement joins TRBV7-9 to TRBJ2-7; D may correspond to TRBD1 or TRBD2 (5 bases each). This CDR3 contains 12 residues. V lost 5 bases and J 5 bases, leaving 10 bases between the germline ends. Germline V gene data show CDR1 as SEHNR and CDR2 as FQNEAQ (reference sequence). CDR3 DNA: TGTGCCAGCAGCGGAGGCAGGGACGAGCAGTACTTC. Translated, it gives CASSGGRDEQYF.

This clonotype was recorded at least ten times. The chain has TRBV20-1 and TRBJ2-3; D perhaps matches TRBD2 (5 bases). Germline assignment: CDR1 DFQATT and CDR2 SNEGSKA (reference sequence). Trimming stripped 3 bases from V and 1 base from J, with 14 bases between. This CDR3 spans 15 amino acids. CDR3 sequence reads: CSARFLASGTDTQYF. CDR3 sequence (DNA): TGCAGTGCTAGGTTTCTAGCTTCTGGCACAGATACGCAGTATTTT.

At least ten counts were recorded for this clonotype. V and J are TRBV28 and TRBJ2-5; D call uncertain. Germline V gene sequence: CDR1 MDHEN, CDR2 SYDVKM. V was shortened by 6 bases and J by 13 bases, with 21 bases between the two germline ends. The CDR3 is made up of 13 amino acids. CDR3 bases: TGTGCCAGCAGCCCGGACCCGCGTCCGAATCGGTACTTC. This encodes CASSPDPRPNRYF.